Each of the 16 T cell receptor beta chains below was sequenced from the same sample in a study of T cell repertoires in cytomegalovirus infection. Their antigen targets remain unknown. TCRdb fed the reads into MiXCR, producing one record per CDR3 protein. The sample includes roughly 110,000 distinct CDR3 sequences, over 9.5% of them seen just once. Sequencing used PBMCs, sequenced either directly or after in vitro stimulation (not recorded which). These TCRs come from a human donor in good health (CMV status not recorded). Some clones in this sample may be carry-over from other donors' samples.

This clonotype turned up a few times. The chain couples TRBV12-3 or TRBV12-4 to TRBJ1-6; 7 bases agree with TRBD1. This CDR3 has 15 residues. The trim removed 6 bases at V and 6 bases at J, leaving 8 bases unmatched. CDR3 nucleotides: TGTGCCAGCAGCGTGACAGGGCCGGGTAATTCACCCCTCCACTTT. This sequence encodes CASSVTGPGNSPLHF.

V gene TRBV2 combines with J gene TRBJ1-2; perhaps TRBD1 as D (6 bases). V was trimmed by 1 base and J by 8 bases, leaving 14 bases between them. This CDR3 region has 14 residues. In germline, CDR1 is SNHLY, CDR2 FYNNEI. Here the CDR3 reads CASSEGPAGDGYTF. The CDR3 nucleotides read TGTGCCAGCAGTGAAGGTCCGGCAGGGGACGGCTACACCTTC.

This clonotype was seen a few times. The chain links TRBV28 to TRBJ2-4; TRBD2 aligns across 8 bases. The CDR3 is 18 residues long. The trim removed 1 base at V and 4 bases at J, leaving 12 bases unmatched. Germline loops: CDR1 MDHEN, CDR2 SYDVKM. As DNA, the CDR3 is TGTGCCAGCAGTTTATTTACCGGGACTAGATTTGGGAAAAACATTCAGTACTTC. It is translated as CASSLFTGTRFGKNIQYF.

A few counts support this clonotype. The rearrangement links TRBV6-1 to TRBJ1-1; no clear D. CDR3 length: 14 amino acids. Germline assignment: CDR1 MNHNS and CDR2 SASEGT. The V end was cut by 5 bases, the J end by 3 bases, with 13 bases between. Written as DNA, the CDR3 is TGTGCCAGCAGTCCCCTCGGCGGACACACTGAAGCTTTCTTT. Protein sequence: CASSPLGGHTEAFF.

This clonotype was counted a few times. The V gene is TRBV7-9, the J gene TRBJ2-7, with 8 nucleotides matching TRBD1. The CDR3 runs 15 residues. CDR1 and CDR2 from the germline V gene are SEHNR and FQNEAQ (reference sequence). J lost 2 bases, V lost 5 bases, and 8 bases had no gene match. CDR3 amino acids: CASSLTDRETYEQYF. In DNA form, the CDR3 reads TGTGCCAGCAGCCTAACGGACAGGGAAACCTACGAGCAGTACTTC.

This clonotype was counted at least ten times. The chain combines TRBV7-2 with TRBJ1-4; D remains unclear. CDR1 and CDR2 from the germline V gene are SGHTA and FQGNSA. The CDR3 runs 16 residues. V shed 0 bases and J shed 8 bases, with 16 bases lying between them. The chain's CDR3 is CASSLAETRDKEKLFF. The CDR3 nucleotides read TGTGCCAGCAGCTTAGCGGAAACGCGGGATAAGGAAAAACTGTTTTTT.

This clonotype was counted a few times. This sequence joins TRBV20-1 and TRBJ2-5; 8 bases fit TRBD2. The CDR3 loop spans 18 amino acids. The J segment lost 1 base and the V segment lost 0 bases, leaving 13 bases of the junction unmatched. Germline CDR1 reads DFQATT; CDR2 reads SNEGSKA (reference sequence). The CDR3 sequence: CSARDWGGRMGPQETQYF. In DNA, the CDR3 is TGCAGTGCTAGAGATTGGGGCGGGAGGATGGGACCCCAAGAGACCCAGTACTTC.

There are many counts of this clonotype. V is TRBV6-5 and J is TRBJ2-1, with 7 positions matching TRBD2. Looked up from germline, CDR1 is MNHEY and CDR2 is SVGAGI. This CDR3 spans 14 amino acids. With V trimmed by 6 bases and J by 7 bases, 9 bases remained unmatched. Here the CDR3 DNA reads TGTGCCAGCAGCCGCGGGAGAACCTCTAATGAGCAGTTCTTC. Translated, it gives CASSRGRTSNEQFF.

The chain recombines TRBV6-2 or TRBV6-3 with TRBJ1-1, with D possibly TRBD1 on 5 matching bases. V dropped 5 bases and J dropped 1 base, with 11 bases sitting between them. CDR1 and CDR2 (germline): MNHEY, SVGEGT. CDR3 length: 14 amino acids. CDR3 loop: CASSRYRTNTEAFF. CDR3 nucleotides: TGTGCCAGCAGTCGTTACAGGACGAACACTGAAGCTTTCTTT.

J is TRBJ2-1 and V is TRBV20-1, with D perhaps assigned TRBD1 or TRBD2 (6 bases each). Per germline, CDR1 DFQATT and CDR2 SNEGSKA (reference sequence). Trimming removed 0 bases at V and 11 bases at J, with 20 bases between. The CDR3 covers 15 residues. In DNA, the CDR3 is TGCAGTGCTAGAGAAATCCGTCTCGGGGGCCGTAAGCAGTTCTTC. As protein: CSAREIRLGGRKQFF.

This clonotype has a count of ten or more. This chain connects TRBV6-1 to TRBJ1-2; no definite D call. Germline assignment: CDR1 MNHNS and CDR2 SASEGT. This CDR3 comprises 13 residues. V was pared by 2 bases and J by 1 base, with 5 bases between. The CDR3 DNA reads as TGTGCCAGCAGTGAAAACAGTAACTATGGCTACACCTTC. It translates to CASSENSNYGYTF.

This sequence joins TRBV27 and TRBJ2-5, with D possibly matching TRBD2 (7 bases). The germline V and J ends were trimmed by 4 bases and 3 bases, with 12 bases remaining between them. Germline loops: CDR1 MNHEY, CDR2 SMNVEV (reference sequence). The length of the CDR3 is 14 residues. The DNA for the CDR3 is TGTGCCAGCAGTTCCCAGGGGAGGGAAGAGACCCAGTACTTC. Residues: CASSSQGREETQYF.

This clonotype was counted between two and nine times. CDR3 region: CASSTQGEPQHF. Here the CDR3 DNA reads TGTGCCAGTAGTACGCAGGGTGAGCCCCAGCATTTT. The J gene is TRBJ1-5, the V gene TRBV19, with D maybe TRBD1 (5 bases). Germline lookup yields CDR1 LNHDA and CDR2 SQIVND (reference sequence). The CDR3 runs to 12 residues. Trimming pared 4 bases from V and 8 bases from J, leaving 9 bases between.

There are many counts of this clonotype. The chain recombines TRBV7-2 with TRBJ1-5; D ambiguous. This CDR3 spans 13 amino acids. Per the germline V gene, CDR1 is SGHTA and CDR2 is FQGNSA. The V and J ends lost 4 bases and 5 bases respectively, with 9 bases between them. The CDR3 DNA follows: TGTGCCAGCAGCTCCCAAAATTATCAGCCCCAGCATTTT. Its translation: CASSSQNYQPQHF.

V and J are TRBV25-1 and TRBJ1-2; 7 bases fit TRBD1. Germline V lookup: CDR1 MGHDK, CDR2 SYGVNS. V dropped 3 bases and J dropped 7; count of bases not matched to a gene: 8. This CDR3 comprises 14 residues. The CDR3 here is CASSDNRGKGGYTF. The CDR3 DNA sequence: TGTGCCAGCAGTGACAACAGGGGAAAGGGTGGCTACACCTTC.

This clonotype was seen at least ten times. The V and J genes are TRBV12-5 and TRBJ2-3; D possibly corresponds to TRBD2 (6 bases). Trimming pared 0 bases from V and 4 bases from J, leaving 20 bases between. Germline V gene sequence: CDR1 LGHNT, CDR2 FRNRAP. The CDR3 contains 18 residues. This chain's CDR3 is CASGLVAGTERKPDTQYF. CDR3 in DNA: TGTGCTAGTGGTTTGGTGGCGGGGACTGAGCGGAAACCAGATACGCAGTATTTT. The entire variable domain, with the rest obtained from reference TRBV12-5 and TRBJ2-3, is as follows: DARVTQTPRHKVTEMGQEVTMRCQPILGHNTVFWYRQTMMQGLELLAYFRNRAPLDDSGMPKDRFSAEMPDATLATLKIQPSEPRDSAVYFCASGLVAGTERKPDTQYFGPGTRLTVL.